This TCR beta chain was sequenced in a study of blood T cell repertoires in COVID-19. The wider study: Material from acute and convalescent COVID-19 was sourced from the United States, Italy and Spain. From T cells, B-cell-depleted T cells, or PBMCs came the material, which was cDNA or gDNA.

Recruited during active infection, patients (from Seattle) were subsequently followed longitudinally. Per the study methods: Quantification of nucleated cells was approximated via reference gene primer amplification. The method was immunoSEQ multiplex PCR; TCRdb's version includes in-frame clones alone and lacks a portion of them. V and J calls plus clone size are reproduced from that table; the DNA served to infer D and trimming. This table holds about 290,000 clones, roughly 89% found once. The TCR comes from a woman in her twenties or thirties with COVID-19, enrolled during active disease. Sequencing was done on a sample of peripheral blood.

CDR3 nucleotide sequence: TGTGCCAGCAGCTTGCCAGCGGGGGCGCAGAATGGCTACACCTTC. Residues: CASSLPAGAQNGYTF. This sequence joins TRBV5-4 and TRBJ1-2; D possibly corresponds to TRBD1 (6 bases). The CDR3 runs to 15 residues. Germline V gene sequence: CDR1 SGHNT, CDR2 YYREEE (reference sequence). Trimming took off 1 base at V and 6 bases at J, with 16 bases between the two ends.